The 27 T cell receptor beta chains below come from one sample, sequenced in a study of shared clonotypes between healthy human individuals. The protocol was immunoSEQ multiplex PCR, while the TCRdb copy is restricted to in-frame clones and leaves out a portion. Found here are roughly 500,000 clones, 76% of them singletons; the top ten hold 10% to 15%. Material for sequencing was PBMCs. Source of these receptors: a middle-aged woman in good health. Some clones in this sample may be carry-over from other donors' samples.

The rearrangement links TRBV28 to TRBJ2-7; D possibly corresponds to TRBD2 (5 bases). V was pared by 6 bases and J by 3 bases, with 18 bases between. Germline-derived CDR1 and CDR2 are MDHEN and SYDVKM. This CDR3 is built from 15 residues. The CDR3 DNA follows: TGTGCCAGCAGAGCTCCCAACGGAGGCGACTACGAGCAGTACTTC. It specifies CASRAPNGGDYEQYF.

The CDR3 reads CASSPRDGTNEQYF. Here the CDR3 DNA reads TGTGCCAGCTCACCACGGGACGGCACGAACGAGCAGTACTTC. This chain uses TRBV18 with TRBJ2-7, with D perhaps TRBD1 or TRBD2 (5 bases each). The ends were cut back, 1 base at V and 5 bases at J, with 12 bases in the middle. The germline CDR1 and CDR2 sequences are KGHSH and LQKENI. The CDR3 totals 14 residues.

The V and J genes are TRBV4-2 and TRBJ1-2; TRBD1 matches at 9 bases. This CDR3 spans 14 amino acids. V lost 5 bases and J lost 8; bases outside the gene matches: 9. CDR1 and CDR2 (germline): LGHNA, YNFKEQ. The chain's CDR3 is CASSLGQGQLGYTF. As DNA, the CDR3 is TGTGCCAGCAGCTTGGGACAGGGTCAGCTGGGCTACACCTTC.

Concerning this clone: Since a far larger clone is one base different, this is likely a read error. The chain carries TRBV14 and TRBJ1-5; D not resolved. Germline CDR1 and CDR2: SGHDN and FVKESK. This CDR3 spans 15 amino acids. This CDR3 reads CASSLDMDSNRPQHF. CDR3 bases: TGTGCCAGCAGCCTTGACATGGATAGCAATCGGCCCCAGCATTTT. The whole variable domain, filled in from reference TRBV14 and TRBJ1-5, reads EAGVTQFPSHSVIEKGQTVTLRCDPISGHDNLYWYRRVMGKEIKFLLHFVKESKQDESGMPNNRFLAERTGGTYSTLKVQPAELEDSGVYFCASSLDMDSNRPQHFGDGTRLSIL.

This clone was detected a few times. This chain links TRBV7-9 with TRBJ1-3; maybe TRBD1 (5 bases). Germline lookup yields CDR1 SEHNR and CDR2 FQNEAQ (reference sequence). This CDR3 comprises 18 residues. V lost 5 bases and J 0 bases, leaving 20 bases between the germline ends. This CDR3 reads CASSKEGREGRSGNTIYF. DNA of the CDR3: TGTGCCAGCAGCAAAGAAGGCAGGGAGGGACGCTCTGGAAACACCATATATTTT.

The rearrangement uses TRBV6-6 and TRBJ2-1; D gene uncertain. CDR1 and CDR2 from the germline V gene are MNHNY and SVGAGI (reference sequence). V was shortened by 2 bases and J by 8 bases, with 19 bases between the two germline ends. The CDR3 is 16 amino acids. The CDR3 nucleotides are TGTGCCAGCAGTTACCCCCTAGGCAGCCCCCTGGATGAGCAGTTCTTC. Residues: CASSYPLGSPLDEQFF.

The rearrangement uses TRBV27 and TRBJ1-5; no clear D gene. The V end lost 6 bases, the J end lost 10 bases, and 16 bases lay between the germline ends. Germline V CDR1 and CDR2: MNHEY, SMNVEV (reference sequence). The CDR3 loop spans 13 amino acids. CDR3 sequence reads: CASSRTLGQPQHF. The CDR3, as DNA: TGTGCCAGCAGCAGGACCTTAGGGCAACCCCAGCATTTT.

This clone has just one count. The chain joins TRBV30 to TRBJ2-7; 8 nucleotides agree with TRBD1. Germline CDR1 reads GTSNPN; CDR2 reads SVGIG (reference sequence). After removal of 0 bases from V and 2 bases from J, the junction contained 12 bases not matched to a gene. The length of the CDR3 is 17 residues. DNA of the CDR3: TGTGCCTGGAGTGTACCCGGACAGGGTTTTATCACCTACGAGCAGTACTTC. This translates into CAWSVPGQGFITYEQYF.

On this clone: Additional DNA sequences in this sample encode the identical CDR3. The gene calls are TRBV9 and TRBJ2-7, with 11 bases fitting TRBD2. CDR3 length equals 15 residues. Germline loops: CDR1 SGDLS, CDR2 YYNGEE. The J segment lost 3 bases and the V segment lost 0 bases, leaving 2 bases of the junction unmatched. In DNA, the CDR3 is TGTGCCAGCAGCGTAGCCGGGACTAGCGGCTACGAGCAGTACTTC. Its translation is CASSVAGTSGYEQYF.

CDR3 residues: CASSLEAGGDPETQYF. CDR3 nucleotide sequence: TGTGCCAGCAGCTTAGAAGCAGGGGGCGATCCAGAGACCCAGTACTTC. The rearrangement links TRBV7-3 to TRBJ2-5, with 8 nucleotides matching TRBD1. From germline, CDR1 is SGHTA and CDR2 FQGTGA. V lost 2 bases and J lost 4; bases outside the gene matches: 9. There are 16 residues in the CDR3.

The rearrangement uses TRBV30 and TRBJ1-1; D unresolved. This CDR3 is built from 13 residues. Germline CDR1 is GTSNPN and CDR2 is SVGIG (reference sequence). Trimming took 3 bases from V and 3 from J, leaving 11 bases between them. The CDR3 region has the DNA TGTGCCTGGAGGGTGTCACAATACACTGAAGCTTTCTTT. Translation gives CAWRVSQYTEAFF.

V gene TRBV9 combines with J gene TRBJ2-3; no reliable D call. Between the trimmed V and J ends, which lost 4 bases and 1 base, there was a span of 19 bases. Germline V gene lookup returns CDR1 SGDLS and CDR2 YYNGEE. The CDR3 sequence is 17 residues long. CDR3 protein: CASSPDPLFFGTDTQYF. The CDR3, as DNA: TGTGCCAGCAGCCCCGATCCTTTATTCTTCGGCACAGATACGCAGTATTTT.

The sample holds a few counts of this clone. The V gene is TRBV27, the J gene TRBJ2-7; 8 bases align to TRBD2. The CDR3 is made up of 15 amino acids. Germline V gene sequence: CDR1 MNHEY, CDR2 SMNVEV (reference sequence). Germline trimming cut 6 bases from V and 0 bases from J; bases unmatched to any gene: 7. DNA of the CDR3: TGTGCCAGCAGCCCCCGGACTAGCAGCTCCTACGAGCAGTACTTC. Its protein is CASSPRTSSSYEQYF.

The gene calls are TRBV5-3 and TRBJ1-6; D uncertain. Being an ORF, TRBV5-3 has a function that is uncertain. The CDR3 has 14 amino acids. Trimming removed 1 base at V and 4 bases at J, with 6 bases between. CDR3: CARSLPDYNSPLHF. The CDR3 DNA sequence: TGTGCCAGAAGCTTGCCCGATTATAATTCACCCCTCCACTTT.

This chain connects TRBV7-8 to TRBJ2-7; D unclear. The CDR3 length is 14 residues. Trimming removed 0 bases at V and 4 bases at J, with 10 bases between. CDR1 and CDR2 (germline): SGHVS, FQNEAQ. The CDR3 sequence: CASSLAQTQYEQYF. CDR3 coding DNA: TGTGCCAGCAGCTTAGCCCAGACACAATACGAGCAGTACTTC.

This clone was seen only a few times. The V gene is TRBV29-1, the J gene TRBJ2-2; D remains unclear. This CDR3 contains 14 residues. Looked up from germline, CDR1 is SQVTM and CDR2 is ANQGSEA. The V end was cut by 5 bases, the J end by 0 bases, with 10 bases between. CDR3 residues: CSVFDSANTGELFF. DNA for the CDR3: TGCAGCGTTTTCGACTCTGCGAACACCGGGGAGCTGTTTTTT.

The V and J genes are TRBV5-6 and TRBJ1-4; 8 positions agree with TRBD1. With V trimmed by 1 base and J by 11 bases, 10 bases remained unmatched. The length of the CDR3 is 15 residues. Germline-derived CDR1 and CDR2 are SGHDT and YYEEEE. This chain's CDR3 is CASSLSDDRGGKLFF. The CDR3 nucleotides read TGTGCCAGCAGCTTGAGCGACGACAGGGGCGGGAAACTGTTTTTT.

This chain uses TRBV4-3 with TRBJ2-3; no firm D call. CDR3 length: 15 amino acids. Trimming cost V 0 bases and J 0 bases, with 7 bases left between them. Looked up from germline, CDR1 is LGHNA and CDR2 is YSLEER. The CDR3 bases are TGCGCCAGCAGCCAAGATTCGCATAGCACAGATACGCAGTATTTT. This translates into CASSQDSHSTDTQYF.

V and J are TRBV18 and TRBJ2-3, with TRBD1 matching over 9 bases. CDR1 is KGHSH, CDR2 LQKENI, per germline. With V trimmed by 4 bases and J by 6 bases, 5 bases remained unmatched. The CDR3 covers 14 residues. The DNA for the CDR3 is TGTGCCAGCTCACTTCCGGGACAGGGCGATACGCAGTATTTT. This sequence encodes CASSLPGQGDTQYF.

This clone appeared once. The V and J genes are TRBV9 and TRBJ2-2, with TRBD2 matching over 9 bases. Germline CDR1 is SGDLS and CDR2 is YYNGEE. The CDR3 totals 16 residues. V lost 1 base, J lost 6 bases, and 7 bases stayed unmatched. The CDR3 DNA is TGTGCCAGCAGCGTAAGCAATAGCGGGAGCTCCGGGGAGCTGTTTTTT. It yields the protein CASSVSNSGSSGELFF.

CDR3 nucleotides: TGTGCCAGCAGTTACCTGTCGAGGCAAGGAAACACCATATATTTT. It translates to CASSYLSRQGNTIYF. The chain has TRBV6-6 and TRBJ1-3; D gene uncertain. Looked up from germline, CDR1 is MNHNY and CDR2 is SVGAGI (reference sequence). The CDR3 has 15 amino acids. V was trimmed by 2 bases and J by 4 bases, leaving 12 bases between them.

The rearrangement links TRBV7-3 to TRBJ1-5; 8 bases match TRBD1. Germline V gene lookup returns CDR1 SGHTA and CDR2 FQGTGA. Germline trimming cut 5 bases from V and 3 bases from J; bases unmatched to any gene: 6. The CDR3 is 15 amino acids. The CDR3 DNA sequence: TGTGCCAGCAGCGAAGGGACAGGAGTCAATCAGCCCCAGCATTTT. Protein product: CASSEGTGVNQPQHF.

This clone was detected a few times. V is TRBV14 and J is TRBJ2-4; D is uncertain. The CDR3 spans 13 residues. The ends were cut back, 4 bases at V and 7 bases at J, with 11 bases in the middle. Germline loops: CDR1 SGHDN, CDR2 FVKESK. CDR3 coding DNA: TGTGCCAGCAGCCGGGATATGGCGAACATTCAGTACTTC. It encodes CASSRDMANIQYF.

This clone has just one count. J is TRBJ1-3 and V is TRBV30; TRBD1 is a possible D gene (6 bases). Germline CDR1 is GTSNPN and CDR2 is SVGIG (reference sequence). V lost 2 bases and J lost 4, with 15 bases in between. The CDR3 extends over 15 amino acids. As DNA, the CDR3 is TGTGCCTGGAGTTCTTTCGGGACATACGGAAACACCATATATTTT. Protein product: CAWSSFGTYGNTIYF.

Regarding this clone: Additional DNA sequences in this sample encode the identical CDR3. J is TRBJ1-1 and V is TRBV5-6, with D unresolved. The germline V gene encodes CDR1 SGHDT and CDR2 YYEEEE. V was shortened by 2 bases and J by 1 base, with 6 bases between the two germline ends. The length of the CDR3 is 13 residues. CDR3: CASSLEGNTEAFF. The CDR3 bases are TGTGCCAGCAGCTTAGAGGGGAACACTGAAGCTTTCTTT.

About this clone itself: This likely came from a read error, as a far larger clone is one base away. The rearrangement uses TRBV10-3 and TRBJ1-5; TRBD1 matches 10 bases. CDR3 length: 13 residues. Germline V CDR1 and CDR2: ENHRY, SYGVKD. The CDR3 coding sequence is TGTGCCACTGGGACAGGGGCGGATCAGCCCCGGCATTTT. Its protein is CATGTGADQPRHF.

The chain has TRBV11-3 and TRBJ2-3; 14 bases match TRBD2. The ends lost 4 bases at V and 3 bases at J; junction bases unmatched: 3. The CDR3 runs 16 residues. The germline V gene encodes CDR1 SGHNT and CDR2 YENEEA. The CDR3 here is CASSSGTSGRTDTQYF. The CDR3 nucleotides are TGTGCCAGCAGCTCCGGGACTAGCGGGAGAACAGATACGCAGTATTTT.